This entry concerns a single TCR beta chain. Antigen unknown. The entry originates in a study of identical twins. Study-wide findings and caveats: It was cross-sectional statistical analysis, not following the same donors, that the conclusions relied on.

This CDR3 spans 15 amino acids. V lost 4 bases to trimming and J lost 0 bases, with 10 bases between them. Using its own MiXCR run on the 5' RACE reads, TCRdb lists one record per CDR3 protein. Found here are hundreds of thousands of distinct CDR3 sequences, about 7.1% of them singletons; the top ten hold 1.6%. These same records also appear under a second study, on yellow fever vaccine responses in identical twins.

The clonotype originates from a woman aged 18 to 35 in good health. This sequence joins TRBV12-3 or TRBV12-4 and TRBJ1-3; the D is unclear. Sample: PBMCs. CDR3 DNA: TGTGCCAGCAGTTCCCTATATAACTCTGGAAACACCATATATTTT. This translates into CASSSLYNSGNTIYF.